These 9 T cell receptor beta chains originate from one sample sequenced in a study of lung T cells in sarcoidosis with Löfgren's syndrome. Using its own MiXCR run on the reads, TCRdb lists one record per CDR3 protein. Of about 9,200 distinct CDR3 sequences in the sample, roughly 21% are singletons; the top ten hold under 7.5%. Sequenced sample: CD4+ T cells from bronchoalveolar lavage. The receptor set was obtained from a human donor with sarcoidosis (Löfgren's syndrome or another form), or a control subject (not recorded which).

At least ten counts were recorded for this clonotype. V gene TRBV28 combines with J gene TRBJ2-7; TRBD2 matches 8 bases. CDR1 and CDR2 from the germline V gene are MDHEN and SYDVKM. The CDR3 covers 16 residues. After removal of 5 bases from V and 0 bases from J, the junction contained 9 bases not matched to a gene. The chain's CDR3 is CASSSIAGSYSYEQYF. The CDR3 coding sequence is TGTGCCAGCAGTAGTATAGCGGGAAGTTACTCCTACGAGCAGTACTTC.

This clonotype was counted ten times or more. V and J are TRBV18 and TRBJ2-6; D not resolved. Trimming cost V 3 bases and J 4 bases, with 4 bases left between them. The CDR3 length is 13 residues. Per the germline V gene, CDR1 is KGHSH and CDR2 is LQKENI. This CDR3 reads CASSPGGANVLTF. CDR3 sequence (DNA): TGTGCCAGCTCACCGGGAGGGGCCAACGTCCTGACTTTC.

The table lists this clonotype with many counts. The rearrangement uses TRBV20-1 and TRBJ2-5, with D uncertain. V lost 1 base and J lost 2, with 8 bases in between. Germline V gene data show CDR1 as DFQATT and CDR2 as SNEGSKA (reference sequence). This CDR3 spans 13 amino acids. DNA of the CDR3: TGCAGTGCTAGAGTCCCGCAGCAAGAGACCCAGTACTTC. Protein sequence: CSARVPQQETQYF.

This clonotype has ten or more counts. The V call is TRBV11-2, the J call TRBJ1-1, with TRBD1 as a possible D gene (5 bases). The CDR3 is 19 residues long. Trimming left V 3 bases short and J 3 bases short, with 26 bases between. Germline V gene lookup returns CDR1 SGHAT and CDR2 FQNNGV. CDR3 coding DNA: TGTGCCAGCAGCTTGCAGAGGGACCGTCAGACCCAACGGGACACTGAAGCTTTCTTT. Translating gives CASSLQRDRQTQRDTEAFF.

This sequence joins TRBV27 and TRBJ2-1; maybe TRBD2 (7 bases). The CDR3 loop spans 15 amino acids. The V and J ends lost 5 bases and 2 bases respectively, with 13 bases between them. Germline V gives CDR1 MNHEY, CDR2 SMNVEV (reference sequence). Here the CDR3 reads CASSAGAPPYNEQFF. For the CDR3, the DNA is TGTGCCAGCAGTGCGGGGGCACCACCCTACAATGAGCAGTTCTTC.

Points on this clonotype: It may be a read error: a sequence one base away is much more abundant. V usage is TRBV20-1 and J usage is TRBJ2-7; D ambiguous. Germline-derived CDR1 and CDR2 are DFQATT and SNEGSKA (reference sequence). This CDR3 has 10 residues. The CDR3 DNA sequence: TGCAGTGCTAACGGGTACGGGCAGTACTTC. It translates to CSANGYGQYF.

With respect to this clonotype: A read error may explain this, as a much larger clone is one base away. The V call is TRBV5-4, the J call TRBJ2-1, with TRBD2 identical over 11 bases. Germline V gene data show CDR1 as SGHNT and CDR2 as YYREEE (reference sequence). The CDR3 spans 16 residues. The J segment lost 6 bases and the V segment lost 1 base, leaving 6 bases of the junction unmatched. Written as DNA, the CDR3 is TGTGCCAGCAGCTTGAAAGCTAGCGGGAGGTCCAATGAGCAGTTCTTC. Protein product: CASSLKASGRSNEQFF.

This clonotype is medium-sized within its sample. This rearrangement joins TRBV20-1 to TRBJ2-3, with 11 bases lining up with TRBD2. CDR3 length: 14 amino acids. Germline V gene data show CDR1 as DFQATT and CDR2 as SNEGSKA (reference sequence). The trim removed 2 bases at V and 5 bases at J, leaving 3 bases unmatched. CDR3 coding DNA: TGCAGTGCTAGATCCGGGACTAGCGGAGATACGCAGTATTTT. It yields the protein CSARSGTSGDTQYF.

This clonotype was counted at least ten times. J is TRBJ2-5 and V is TRBV7-8; 8 bases are shared with TRBD1. The CDR3 sequence is 15 residues long. Losses at the gene ends were 5 bases for V and 4 bases for J; bases not matched to a gene: 9. CDR1 is SGHVS and CDR2 is FQNEAQ in the germline V gene. The CDR3 sequence: CASSGRQGSGETQYF. Written as DNA, the CDR3 is TGTGCCAGCAGCGGAAGACAGGGGTCGGGAGAGACCCAGTACTTC.